This T cell receptor (beta chain) was obtained from a study of blood T cell repertoires in COVID-19. The junction had 4 bases not matched to a gene; V was cut back by 4 bases and J by 3 bases. This CDR3 has 15 amino acids. The V gene's germline CDR1 is KGHDR and CDR2 SFDVKD. Generated by immunoSEQ multiplex PCR, the TCRdb table keeps only in-frame clones and is missing some. The sample carries some 250,000 clones, roughly 90% recorded once. The rearrangement links TRBV24-1 to TRBJ2-3; 9 nucleotides agree with TRBD1. Sample: peripheral blood. The receptor comes from a woman in her thirties with COVID-19, enrolled during active disease. The CDR3 DNA follows: TGTGCCACCAGTGACCTGGACAGGGGAACAGATACGCAGTATTTT. It is translated as CATSDLDRGTDTQYF.